A single sample is the source of the 32 T cell receptor beta chains below, sequenced in a study of T-cell reconstitution after alpha-beta-depleted transplantation in children. The TCRbeta library incorporated unique molecular identifiers. One entry per CDR3 protein results from TCRdb running MiXCR on the PCR reads. Found here are hundreds of thousands of distinct CDR3 sequences, around 13% of them singletons; the top ten hold approximately 0.8%. Sequencing was performed on PBMCs, taken before TCRalphabeta/CD19-depleted stem cell transplant. All receptors derive from a girl between 2 and 10 years old with congenital amegakaryocytic thrombocytopenia, due to receive a stem cell transplant.

In the case of this clonotype: A much larger clonotype is one base distant, so this may be a read error. This chain links TRBV20-1 with TRBJ1-4; D is unclear. Per germline, CDR1 DFQATT and CDR2 SNEGSKA (reference sequence). The CDR3 loop spans 12 amino acids. The CDR3 protein is CRARRDDERLFF. The CDR3 DNA follows: TGCAGGGCTCGGCGGGATGATGAAAGACTGTTTTTT.

The chain couples TRBV30 to TRBJ2-1; maybe TRBD1 (5 bases). Germline V CDR1 and CDR2: GTSNPN, SVGIG (reference sequence). The CDR3 is 13 amino acids. The CDR3 nucleotides are TGTGCTTTAGCAGGGTACTCCTACAATGAGCAGTTCTTC. Amino acids: CALAGYSYNEQFF.

The chain has TRBV5-1 and TRBJ2-7; 9 positions match TRBD1. Trimming cost V 4 bases and J 5 bases; bases outside gene matches: 7. The CDR3 extends over 14 amino acids. Per germline, CDR1 SGHRS and CDR2 YFSETQ. In DNA form, the CDR3 reads TGCGCCAGCAGCCCACGGACAGGGGCAAACGAGCAGTACTTC. It is translated as CASSPRTGANEQYF.

The table lists this clonotype with many counts. The chain links TRBV10-3 to TRBJ2-5; the match to TRBD2 covers 10 bases. The trim removed 5 bases at V and 3 bases at J, leaving 9 bases unmatched. The CDR3 consists of 16 residues. The germline CDR1 and CDR2 sequences are ENHRY and SYGVKD. CDR3 bases: TGTGCCATCAGTTATACTAGCGGGATGGTGAAAGAGACCCAGTACTTC. Protein: CAISYTSGMVKETQYF.

This clonotype was detected ten times or more. The gene calls are TRBV5-6 and TRBJ1-1, with D unresolved. CDR1 SGHDT and CDR2 YYEEEE come from the germline V gene. The ends were cut back, 3 bases at V and 4 bases at J, with 16 bases in the middle. The CDR3 is 15 residues long. This CDR3 reads CASSSTPAVFTEAFF. The DNA of the CDR3 is TGTGCCAGCAGCTCCACTCCCGCAGTCTTCACTGAAGCTTTCTTT.

In this sample, this clonotype turned up a few times. This rearrangement joins TRBV29-1 to TRBJ2-5; unclear D gene. The germline gives CDR1 SQVTM, CDR2 ANQGSEA. Trimming pared 3 bases from V and 1 base from J, leaving 12 bases between. This CDR3 has 14 amino acids. CDR3 nucleotides: TGCAGCGTTGAGGGCCTGGGTGGCCAAGAGACCCAGTACTTC. It encodes CSVEGLGGQETQYF.

This chain links TRBV28 with TRBJ1-4; the D gene is possibly TRBD1 (5 bases). Germline lookup yields CDR1 MDHEN and CDR2 SYDVKM. CDR3 length equals 13 residues. The V end lost 8 bases, the J end lost 5 bases, and 12 bases lay between the germline ends. The CDR3 reads CASVGGWNEKLFF. The CDR3 DNA is TGTGCCAGCGTCGGGGGGTGGAATGAAAAACTGTTTTTT.

V usage is TRBV5-1 and J usage is TRBJ2-5, with 9 bases that match TRBD2. V lost 1 base, J lost 4 bases, and 2 bases stayed unmatched. Germline V lookup: CDR1 SGHRS, CDR2 YFSETQ. CDR3 length: 14 amino acids. CDR3 nucleotide sequence: TGCGCCAGCAGCTTGAGCGGGAGGTCAGAGACCCAGTACTTC. This translates into CASSLSGRSETQYF.

This clonotype was picked up many times. This chain connects TRBV7-9 to TRBJ2-2; possible D gene TRBD2, 5 bases. The germline V gene has CDR1 SEHNR and CDR2 FQNEAQ (reference sequence). The CDR3 runs 15 residues. V was clipped by 10 bases and J by 0 bases, with 15 bases between them. In DNA form, the CDR3 reads TGTGCCAACCATGGAGGTGGGGCGAACACCGGGGAGCTGTTTTTT. It specifies CANHGGGANTGELFF.

The rearrangement uses TRBV20-1 and TRBJ2-3; D is unresolved. The CDR3 loop spans 14 amino acids. Trimming removed 3 bases from V and 0 bases from J, with 10 bases in between. CDR1 and CDR2 (germline): DFQATT, SNEGSKA (reference sequence). DNA for the CDR3: TGCAGTGCTAGCTGGCGCTCTAGCACAGATACGCAGTATTTT. Its translation is CSASWRSSTDTQYF.

The chain employs TRBV11-2 and TRBJ2-7, with 8 bases fitting TRBD1. This CDR3 region has 16 residues. V shed 4 bases, J shed 3 bases, and the junction held 11 bases outside the gene matches. The germline CDR1 and CDR2 sequences are SGHAT and FQNNGV. CDR3 coding DNA: TGTGCCAGCAGCTCCCCCCGACAGGGGTTAATCTACGAGCAGTACTTC. Its protein is CASSSPRQGLIYEQYF.

A few counts support this clonotype. The J gene is TRBJ2-7, the V gene TRBV12-3 or TRBV12-4, with 11 bases lining up with TRBD1. The junction had 4 bases not matched to a gene; V was cut back by 6 bases and J by 3 bases. This CDR3 has 14 amino acids. CDR3 bases: TGTGCCAGCAGCAGGGACAGGGGGAACTACGAGCAGTACTTC. This translates into CASSRDRGNYEQYF.

This clonotype was counted only a few times. The chain has TRBV5-1 and TRBJ1-2; D unresolved. The CDR3 contains 13 residues. V was trimmed by 5 bases and J by 0 bases, leaving 8 bases between them. Germline CDR1 SGHRS, CDR2 YFSETQ. CDR3 protein: CASRAGTNYGYTF. In DNA form, the CDR3 reads TGCGCCAGCAGGGCGGGGACTAACTATGGCTACACCTTC.

This clonotype was observed many times. The chain couples TRBV4-2 to TRBJ2-3, with D maybe TRBD2 (5 bases). The CDR3 sequence is 16 residues long. Trimming removed 1 base at V and 7 bases at J, with 18 bases between. Germline assignment: CDR1 LGHNA and CDR2 YNFKEQ. The CDR3 sequence: CASSQARGSGAYTQYF. CDR3 nucleotide sequence: TGTGCCAGCAGCCAAGCTCGTGGGAGCGGCGCATATACGCAGTATTTT.

This clonotype was counted between two and nine times. The J gene is TRBJ2-1, the V gene TRBV12-3 or TRBV12-4, with D possibly being TRBD1 or TRBD2 (5 bases each). V was pared by 6 bases and J by 3 bases, with 15 bases between. CDR3 length: 15 amino acids. The CDR3 spells CASRGGDVSYNEQFF. The DNA for the CDR3 is TGTGCCAGCAGGGGTGGGGACGTGAGCTACAATGAGCAGTTCTTC.

This clonotype has a count of ten or more. V usage is TRBV6-5 and J usage is TRBJ1-5, with TRBD1 matching over 7 bases. The V gene's germline CDR1 is MNHEY and CDR2 SVGAGI. V trimming: 2 bases; J trimming: 2 bases; junction bases outside the gene matches: 3. The CDR3 spans 15 residues. The CDR3 bases are TGTGCCAGCAGTTACCAGGGGGTAGGCAATCAGCCCCAGCATTTT. Translation: CASSYQGVGNQPQHF.

Only a few counts were recorded for this clonotype. The chain combines TRBV5-5 with TRBJ2-1; TRBD2 might be the D (5 bases). CDR1 is SGHKS and CDR2 is YYEKEE in the germline V gene (reference sequence). V was trimmed by 2 bases and J by 6 bases, leaving 15 bases between them. The CDR3 is 15 residues long. CDR3 amino acids: CASSFTAPGGNEQFF. The CDR3 DNA sequence: TGTGCCAGCAGCTTCACAGCTCCTGGAGGCAATGAGCAGTTCTTC.

This clonotype has a handful of counts. The chain uses TRBV30 and TRBJ2-3; D remains unclear. The germline gives CDR1 GTSNPN, CDR2 SVGIG (reference sequence). V lost 0 bases, J lost 0 bases, and 4 bases lay in between. The CDR3 extends over 13 amino acids. The CDR3 region is CAWSVWSTDTQYF. Here the CDR3 DNA reads TGTGCCTGGAGTGTATGGAGCACAGATACGCAGTATTTT.

The rearrangement uses TRBV12-3 or TRBV12-4 and TRBJ2-1; the D gene could be TRBD1 or TRBD2 (5 bases each). This CDR3 has 15 amino acids. Trimming shortened V by 6 bases and J by 9 bases, and 21 bases separated the two germline ends. The CDR3 DNA reads as TGTGCCAGCAGATCTTTCGGGAACAGGTTGGCTGAGCAGTTCTTC. Its translation is CASRSFGNRLAEQFF.

This chain joins TRBV29-1 and TRBJ1-2; TRBD1 might be the D (5 bases). This CDR3 is built from 12 residues. Germline lookup yields CDR1 SQVTM and CDR2 ANQGSEA. Trimming removed 4 bases at V and 2 bases at J, with 8 bases between. The CDR3 here is CSVGQGNYGYTF. The CDR3 DNA sequence: TGCAGCGTTGGGCAGGGAAACTATGGCTACACCTTC.

On this clonotype: Being one base from a much bigger clone, this may be a read error. The chain couples TRBV11-2 to TRBJ2-1; D is possibly TRBD2 (5 bases). The V end lost 2 bases, the J end lost 4 bases, and 12 bases lay between the germline ends. Germline V gene data show CDR1 as SGHAT and CDR2 as FQNNGV. There are 15 residues in the CDR3. CDR3: CASSLPAALYNEQFF. The CDR3 nucleotides are TGTGCCAGCAGCTTACCAGCGGCCCTATACAATGAGCAGTTCTTC.

This clonotype occurred a few times. The rearrangement uses TRBV12-3 or TRBV12-4 and TRBJ2-7; 12 nucleotides align to TRBD2. J gave up 6 bases and V 3 bases, and 6 bases lay outside the gene matches. CDR3 length equals 15 residues. The CDR3 sequence: CASSFGLLAGGEQYF. The CDR3 nucleotides read TGTGCCAGCAGTTTCGGTCTACTAGCGGGAGGCGAGCAGTACTTC.

This clonotype was seen a few times. The genes are TRBV12-3 or TRBV12-4 and TRBJ1-1, with TRBD1 matching over 10 bases. The trim removed 3 bases at V and 4 bases at J, leaving 8 bases unmatched. This CDR3 contains 16 residues. Here the CDR3 reads CASSFSGTGAVTEAFF. CDR3 in DNA: TGTGCCAGCAGTTTTTCCGGGACAGGGGCGGTCACTGAAGCTTTCTTT.

As regards this clonotype: A much larger clone differs by one base, so this may be a read error. The chain carries TRBV12-3 or TRBV12-4 and TRBJ2-7; TRBD2 might be the D (6 bases). CDR3 length equals 16 residues. The CDR3: CASRTISGRGRYGQYF. CDR3 sequence (DNA): TGTGCCAGCAGAACGATTAGCGGACGAGGTCGCTACGGGCAGTACTTC.

The chain couples TRBV29-1 to TRBJ1-1, with D perhaps matching TRBD1 (6 bases). Trimming shortened V by 7 bases and J by 5 bases, and 17 bases separated the two germline ends. CDR3 length: 13 amino acids. From germline, CDR1 is SQVTM and CDR2 ANQGSEA. The DNA for the CDR3 is TGCAGCGCAACCGGGACACCTGGGACTGAAGCTTTCTTT. Its translation is CSATGTPGTEAFF.

This clonotype was seen ten or more times. The V gene is TRBV3-1, the J gene TRBJ1-1; D uncertain. Germline values: CDR1 LGHDT, CDR2 YNNKEL (reference sequence). The CDR3 has 12 amino acids. V shed 4 bases and J shed 10 bases, with 13 bases lying between them. In DNA form, the CDR3 reads TGTGCCAGCAGCCTCGGTGGAGATAGAGCTTTCTTT. Amino acids: CASSLGGDRAFF.

In its sample, this clonotype was seen many times. The CDR3 loop is CSASSEGGTDTQYF. The DNA for the CDR3 is TGCAGTGCTAGCTCGGAGGGGGGCACAGATACGCAGTATTTT. The chain is built from TRBV20-1 and TRBJ2-3; D assignment may be TRBD1 or TRBD2 (6 bases each). Trimming removed 3 bases at V and 1 base at J, with 11 bases between. The V gene's germline CDR1 is DFQATT and CDR2 SNEGSKA (reference sequence). The CDR3 extends over 14 amino acids.

This clonotype was picked up many times. The chain recombines TRBV29-1 with TRBJ1-2, with D possibly being TRBD1 (5 bases). Germline CDR1 reads SQVTM; CDR2 reads ANQGSEA. Between the trimmed V and J ends, which lost 5 bases and 8 bases, there was a span of 18 bases. The length of the CDR3 is 13 residues. The CDR3 bases are TGCAGCGTTTATGGGGCGAAACCTGGCGGCTACACCTTC. This sequence encodes CSVYGAKPGGYTF. Complete variable domain (other parts from reference TRBV29-1 and TRBJ1-2): SAVISQKPSRDICQRGTSLTIQCQVDSQVTMMFWYRQQPGQSLTLIATANQGSEATYESGFVIDKFPISRPNLTFSTLTVSNMSPEDSSIYLCSVYGAKPGGYTFGSGTRLTVV.

This clonotype came up many times. The chain recombines TRBV29-1 with TRBJ1-2, with D maybe TRBD1 (5 bases). Germline V gene sequence: CDR1 SQVTM, CDR2 ANQGSEA. Trimming removed 2 bases at V and 5 bases at J, with 18 bases between. This CDR3 has 15 residues. The CDR3: CSVEPREGFEYGYTF. CDR3 nucleotides: TGCAGCGTTGAACCCCGGGAGGGGTTTGAGTATGGCTACACCTTC.

This clonotype was detected many times. This chain joins TRBV20-1 and TRBJ2-1, with 9 bases lining up with TRBD2. The CDR3 spans 17 residues. CDR1 is DFQATT and CDR2 is SNEGSKA in the germline V gene (reference sequence). V lost 1 base and J lost 6; bases outside the gene matches: 13. The CDR3 spells CSARVENSGSTRNEQFF. The CDR3 DNA reads as TGCAGTGCTAGAGTAGAGAATAGCGGGAGTACGCGCAATGAGCAGTTCTTC.

This clonotype has ten or more counts. The V and J genes are TRBV4-1 and TRBJ2-3; either TRBD1 or TRBD2 may supply D (6 bases each). V lost 0 bases to trimming and J lost 3 bases, with 19 bases between them. Germline lookup yields CDR1 MGHRA and CDR2 YSYEKL. CDR3 length: 18 amino acids. CDR3 DNA sequence: TGCGCCAGCAGCCAAGATCCGATTTCCCTAGGGGGGACAGATACGCAGTATTTT. Its translation: CASSQDPISLGGTDTQYF.

V is TRBV2 and J is TRBJ2-2, with TRBD1 identical over 11 bases. This CDR3 comprises 15 residues. CDR1 and CDR2 from the germline V gene are SNHLY and FYNNEI. The V segment lost 4 bases and the J segment 6 bases; nucleotides outside the gene matches: 4. CDR3 coding DNA: TGTGCCAGCAGTGGCCGGGACAGGGGGTCCGGGGAGCTGTTTTTT. This gives the protein CASSGRDRGSGELFF.